The rows below give T cell receptor beta chains drawn from one sample of a study of blood T cell repertoires in COVID-19. Using immunoSEQ multiplex PCR, the repertoire was profiled, and TCRdb retains in-frame clones only, with some absent. The table includes around 240,000 clones, 80% to 90% detected once. Sequencing used PBMCs or T cells enriched from blood (not recorded which). These receptor sequences come from a woman aged 50 to 60 who had recovered from COVID-19. Both conserved end residues are trimmed from each CDR3. The D gene is left open where the match is weak.

TRBJ2-4,NA,TRBV27,ASSKEWGGGINIQY
TRBJ2-3,NA,TRBV9,ASSGEALSTDTQY
TRBJ2-5,TRBD2,TRBV4-2,ASSPGLAGREETQY
TRBJ2-7,TRBD2,TRBV5-8,ASSTGLAAPYEQY
TRBJ1-1,NA,TRBV10-3,AISEYQGNTEAF
TRBJ2-7,NA,TRBV27,ASTPISGSHEQY
TRBJ1-5,TRBD1,TRBV18,ASSPGQGINQPQH
TRBJ2-3,TRBD2,TRBV10-3,AISESMGLATDTQY
TRBJ2-7,TRBD2,TRBV7-6,ASSPGAGASYEQY
TRBJ1-6,NA,TRBV20-1,SASSDSPLH
TRBJ1-4,NA,TRBV19,ASSRTVEEKLF
TRBJ2-2,NA,TRBV11-1,ASSQTRTSSPGELF
TRBJ2-7,NA,TRBV6-2/TRBV6-3,ASSWAHVGEQY
TRBJ2-3,NA,TRBV29-1,SVCLAGSPDTQY
TRBJ2-7,NA,TRBV6-4,ASITKGVLKYEQY
TRBJ2-7,TRBD2,TRBV7-2,ASGSSGNSYEQY
TRBJ2-1,TRBD2,TRBV27,ASRGLAGDEQF
TRBJ2-3,TRBD2,TRBV27,ASSFFSGSASTDTQY
TRBJ1-1,TRBD1,TRBV14,ASSQRQGVGAF
TRBJ1-3,NA,TRBV6-1,ASSDYSRGSGNTIY
TRBJ2-1,NA,TRBV24-1,ATSDAGTSFSYNEQF